This T cell receptor (beta chain) came from a study of long-term antiretroviral therapy in people with HIV. At survey level, the immunoSEQ assay was run in its v3.0 version. Here immunoSEQ multiplex PCR was the method, and the copy in TCRdb shows in-frame clones only, minus some. The sample has approximately 30,000 clones, roughly 83% seen once; the top ten hold more than 7.5%. V dropped 0 bases and J dropped 2 bases, with 14 bases sitting between them. This CDR3 comprises 16 residues. Germline loops: CDR1 SGDLS, CDR2 YYNGEE. This clone was observed a single time. The sample here was unsorted PBMCs, taken almost 2.9 years after starting antiretroviral therapy. The genes are TRBV9 and TRBJ2-5, with D hard to call. This clonotype originated in a young man with HIV. CDR3: CASSVGSSKTQETQYF. CDR3 in DNA: TGTGCCAGCAGCGTAGGGAGCTCCAAGACACAAGAGACCCAGTACTTC.